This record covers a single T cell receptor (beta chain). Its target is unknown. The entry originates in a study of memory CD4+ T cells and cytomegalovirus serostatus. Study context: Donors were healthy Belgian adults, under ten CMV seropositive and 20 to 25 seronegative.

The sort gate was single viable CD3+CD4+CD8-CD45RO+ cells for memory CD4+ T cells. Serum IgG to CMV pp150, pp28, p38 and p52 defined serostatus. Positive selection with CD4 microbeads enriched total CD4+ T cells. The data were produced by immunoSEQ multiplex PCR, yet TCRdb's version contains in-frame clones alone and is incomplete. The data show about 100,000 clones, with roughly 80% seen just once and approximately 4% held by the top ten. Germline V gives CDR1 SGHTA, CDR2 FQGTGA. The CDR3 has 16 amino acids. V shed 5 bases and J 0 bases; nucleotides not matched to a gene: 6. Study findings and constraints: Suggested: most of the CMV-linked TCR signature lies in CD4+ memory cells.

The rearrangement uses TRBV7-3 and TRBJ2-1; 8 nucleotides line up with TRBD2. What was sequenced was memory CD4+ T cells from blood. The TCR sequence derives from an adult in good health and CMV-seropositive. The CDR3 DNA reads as TGTGCCAGCAGCAAAACTAGCGGAGGCTCCTACAATGAGCAGTTCTTC. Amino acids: CASSKTSGGSYNEQFF.